The next 5 T cell receptor beta chains were all read from a single sample in a study of blood T cell repertoires in COVID-19. Only in-frame clones appear in the TCRdb table, and some are missing; sequencing was by immunoSEQ multiplex PCR. The repertoire holds some 150,000 clones, with approximately 89% as singletons. Source material: peripheral blood. These TCRs come from a human donor in a cohort sampled during active COVID-19.

The J gene is TRBJ1-3, the V gene TRBV7-9; TRBD1 might be the D (6 bases). The CDR3 sequence is 17 residues long. With 2 bases removed from V and 0 bases from J, the gap between germline ends came to 14 bases. Looked up from germline, CDR1 is SEHNR and CDR2 is FQNEAQ (reference sequence). The CDR3 DNA sequence: TGTGCCAGCAGCTTACGAGCAGGGGTCTTCTCTGGAAACACCATATATTTT. It encodes CASSLRAGVFSGNTIYF.

The rearrangement joins TRBV29-1 to TRBJ2-1; 14 bases match TRBD2. Per germline, CDR1 SQVTM and CDR2 ANQGSEA. V was pared by 6 bases and J by 4 bases, with 2 bases of the junction left unmatched. The CDR3 totals 14 residues. CDR3 region: CSVGTSGGYNEQFF. CDR3 DNA sequence: TGCAGCGTAGGGACTAGCGGGGGATACAATGAGCAGTTCTTC.

The V gene is TRBV5-1, the J gene TRBJ1-1; 9 positions match TRBD1. The CDR3 length is 14 residues. Germline V lookup: CDR1 SGHRS, CDR2 YFSETQ. V lost 5 bases and J lost 5; bases outside the gene matches: 7. The CDR3 sequence: CASRQDRGRTEAFF. DNA for the CDR3: TGCGCCAGCAGACAAGACAGGGGGAGAACTGAAGCTTTCTTT. Full variable domain (outside the CDR3, taken from reference TRBV5-1 and TRBJ1-1): KAGVTQTPRYLIKTRGQQVTLSCSPISGHRSVSWYQQTPGQGLQFLFEYFSETQRNKGNFPGRFSGRQFSNSRSEMNVSTLELGDSALYLCASRQDRGRTEAFFGQGTRLTVV.

This chain uses TRBV5-1 with TRBJ1-1; unclear D gene. Germline loops: CDR1 SGHRS, CDR2 YFSETQ. The CDR3 is 14 residues long. V dropped 4 bases and J dropped 1 base, with 11 bases sitting between them. The CDR3 DNA is TGCGCCAGCAGCAGGGAAGGGAGGAACACTGAAGCTTTCTTT. As protein: CASSREGRNTEAFF.

This chain connects TRBV30 to TRBJ1-5, with TRBD1 matching over 8 bases. This CDR3 spans 14 amino acids. Trimming removed 1 base from V and 7 bases from J; junction bases left unmatched: 6. CDR1 is GTSNPN and CDR2 is SVGIG in the germline V gene (reference sequence). CDR3 loop: CAWSAGTGEQPQHF. The CDR3 DNA sequence: TGTGCCTGGAGTGCCGGGACAGGTGAACAGCCCCAGCATTTT. Full variable domain (rest looked up from reference TRBV30 and TRBJ1-5): SQTIHQWPATLVQPVGSPLSLECTVEGTSNPNLYWYRQAAGRGLQLLFYSVGIGQISSEVPQNLSASRPQDRQFILSSKKLLLSDSGFYLCAWSAGTGEQPQHFGDGTRLSIL.